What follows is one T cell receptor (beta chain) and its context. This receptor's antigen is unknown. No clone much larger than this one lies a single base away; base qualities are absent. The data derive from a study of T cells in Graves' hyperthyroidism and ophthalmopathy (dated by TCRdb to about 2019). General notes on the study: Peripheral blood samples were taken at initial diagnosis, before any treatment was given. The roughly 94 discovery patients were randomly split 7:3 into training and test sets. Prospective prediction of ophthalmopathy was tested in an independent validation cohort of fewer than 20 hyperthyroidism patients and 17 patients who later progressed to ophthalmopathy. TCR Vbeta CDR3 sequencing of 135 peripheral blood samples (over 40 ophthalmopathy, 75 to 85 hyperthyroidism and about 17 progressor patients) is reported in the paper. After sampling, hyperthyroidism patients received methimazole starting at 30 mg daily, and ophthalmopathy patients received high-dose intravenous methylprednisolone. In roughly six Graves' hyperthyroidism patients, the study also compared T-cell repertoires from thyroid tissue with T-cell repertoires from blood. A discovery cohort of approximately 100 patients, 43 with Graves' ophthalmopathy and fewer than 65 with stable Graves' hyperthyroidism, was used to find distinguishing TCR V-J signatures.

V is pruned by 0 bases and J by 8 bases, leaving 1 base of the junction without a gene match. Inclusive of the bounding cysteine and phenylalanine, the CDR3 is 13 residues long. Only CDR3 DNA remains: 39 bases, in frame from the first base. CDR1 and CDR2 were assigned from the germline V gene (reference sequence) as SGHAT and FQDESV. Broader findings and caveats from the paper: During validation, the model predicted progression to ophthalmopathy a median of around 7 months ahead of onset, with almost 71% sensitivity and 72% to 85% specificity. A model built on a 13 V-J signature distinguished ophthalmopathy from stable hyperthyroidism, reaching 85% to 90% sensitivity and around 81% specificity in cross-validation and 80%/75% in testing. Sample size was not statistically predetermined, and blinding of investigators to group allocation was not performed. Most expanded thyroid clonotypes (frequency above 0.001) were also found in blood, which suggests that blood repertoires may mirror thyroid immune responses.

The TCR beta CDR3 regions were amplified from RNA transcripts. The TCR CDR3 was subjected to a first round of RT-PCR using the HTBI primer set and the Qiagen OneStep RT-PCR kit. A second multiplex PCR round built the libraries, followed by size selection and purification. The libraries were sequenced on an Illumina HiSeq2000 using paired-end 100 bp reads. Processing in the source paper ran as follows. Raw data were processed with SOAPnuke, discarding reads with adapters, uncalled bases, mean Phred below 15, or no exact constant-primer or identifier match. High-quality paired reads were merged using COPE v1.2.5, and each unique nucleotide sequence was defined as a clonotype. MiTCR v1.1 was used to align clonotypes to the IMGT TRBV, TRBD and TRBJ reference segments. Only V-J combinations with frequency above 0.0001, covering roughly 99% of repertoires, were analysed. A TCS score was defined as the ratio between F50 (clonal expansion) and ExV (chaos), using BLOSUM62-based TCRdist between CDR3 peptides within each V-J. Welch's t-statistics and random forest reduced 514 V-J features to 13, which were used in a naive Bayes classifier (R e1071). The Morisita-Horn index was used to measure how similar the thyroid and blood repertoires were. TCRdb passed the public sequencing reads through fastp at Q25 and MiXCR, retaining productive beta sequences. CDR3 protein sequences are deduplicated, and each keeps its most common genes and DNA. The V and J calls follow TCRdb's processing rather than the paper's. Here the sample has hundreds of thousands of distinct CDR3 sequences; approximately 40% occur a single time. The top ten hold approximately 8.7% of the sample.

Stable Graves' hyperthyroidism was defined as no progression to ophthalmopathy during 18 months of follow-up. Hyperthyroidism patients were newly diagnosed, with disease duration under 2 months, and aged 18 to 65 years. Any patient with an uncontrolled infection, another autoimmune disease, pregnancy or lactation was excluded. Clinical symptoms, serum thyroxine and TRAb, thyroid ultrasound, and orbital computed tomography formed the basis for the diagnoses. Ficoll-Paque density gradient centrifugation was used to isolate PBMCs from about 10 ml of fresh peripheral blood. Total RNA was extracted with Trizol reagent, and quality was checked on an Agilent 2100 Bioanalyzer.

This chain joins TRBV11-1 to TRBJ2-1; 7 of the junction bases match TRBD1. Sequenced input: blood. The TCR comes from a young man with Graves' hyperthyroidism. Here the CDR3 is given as CASSLATGDEQFF. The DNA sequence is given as TGTGCCAGCAGCTTAGCCACAGGGGATGAGCAGTTCTTC.